This T cell receptor beta chain is drawn from a study of T cell repertoires in cytomegalovirus infection. Study at large: From public TCR beta signatures came an indication of both CMV infection and matching HLA type.

This clonotype came up many times. The antigen is undetermined. In TCRdb, the reads were re-called with MiXCR into one record per CDR3 protein. Among over 300,000 distinct CDR3 sequences listed, 15% to 20% were seen once. CDR3 length equals 15 residues. Germline loops: CDR1 DFQATT, CDR2 SNEGSKA (reference sequence). Trimming cost V 6 bases and J 4 bases; bases outside gene matches: 6. Regarding the study as a whole: Cumulated frequencies of public TCR beta families served to identify carriers of CMV plus the relevant HLA. Predominance within the ex vivo response was attributable to HLA-C-restricted CMV-specific TCR beta clonotypes.

Sequences were obtained from PBMCs. This clonotype originated in a human donor in good health (CMV status not recorded). Some clones in this sample may be carry-over from other donors' samples. The chain carries TRBV20-1 and TRBJ2-2; 12 nucleotides line up with TRBD2. The CDR3: CSASRLAGATGELFF. CDR3 in DNA: TGCAGTGCGAGCCGACTAGCGGGGGCCACCGGGGAGCTGTTTTTT.